The 25 T cell receptor beta chains below were found in one sample sequenced in a study of shared clonotypes between healthy human individuals. The repertoire was sequenced with immunoSEQ multiplex PCR; TCRdb's copy has only in-frame clones and lacks some. This sample carries 2 million to 2.5 million clones, almost 96% of them seen once, and the ten largest clones take around 0.13%. Sequencing was done on a sample of naive CD4+ T cells sorted from blood. Subset here: CD45RA+ positively selected. All receptors come from a man aged 18 to 30 in good health.

The CDR3 DNA reads TGTGCCTTCGTCCCGGGGAACACTGAAGCTTTCTTT. It specifies CAFVPGNTEAFF. The J gene is TRBJ1-1, the V gene TRBV30; D not certain. CDR3 length equals 12 residues. Germline V gives CDR1 GTSNPN, CDR2 SVGIG (reference sequence). V was trimmed by 7 bases and J by 1 base, leaving 10 bases between them.

This clone came up once. The chain has TRBV2 and TRBJ1-1, with D unclear. The CDR3 runs 16 residues. From germline, CDR1 is SNHLY and CDR2 FYNNEI. Trimming left V 5 bases short and J 1 base short, with 17 bases between. The CDR3 reads CASSPSLGGSNTEAFF. In DNA, the CDR3 is TGTGCCAGCAGTCCCTCGCTTGGTGGGTCGAACACTGAAGCTTTCTTT.

The chain couples TRBV18 to TRBJ1-1, with D unclear. The germline V and J ends were trimmed by 2 bases and 3 bases, with 10 bases remaining between them. CDR1 is KGHSH, CDR2 LQKENI, per germline. CDR3 length: 14 amino acids. CDR3 sequence reads: CASSPAGRDTEAFF. The DNA for the CDR3 is TGTGCCAGCTCACCAGCCGGGAGGGACACTGAAGCTTTCTTT.

The rearrangement links TRBV6-6 to TRBJ2-2; D gene uncertain. The germline V and J ends were trimmed by 6 bases and 5 bases, with 10 bases remaining between them. This CDR3 has 13 amino acids. Germline V lookup: CDR1 MNHNY, CDR2 SVGAGI (reference sequence). CDR3 residues: CASSALSTGELFF. The CDR3 DNA is TGTGCCAGCAGCGCCCTGTCAACCGGGGAGCTGTTTTTT.

The chain links TRBV14 to TRBJ2-2; D uncertain. Germline V gene lookup returns CDR1 SGHDN and CDR2 FVKESK. This CDR3 has 16 amino acids. The V end lost 1 base, the J end lost 5 bases, and 14 bases lay between the germline ends. The CDR3 is CASSQVWSKRTGELFF. The CDR3, as DNA: TGTGCCAGCAGCCAAGTGTGGAGTAAGAGGACCGGGGAGCTGTTTTTT.

The chain uses TRBV10-1 and TRBJ2-7; 11 positions agree with TRBD1. V was pared by 4 bases and J by 3 bases, with 2 bases of the junction left unmatched. Germline lookup yields CDR1 WNHNN and CDR2 SYGVQD (reference sequence). CDR3 length: 14 residues. Here the CDR3 DNA reads TGCGCCAGCAGTGGGGGGACAGGGGGCTACGAGCAGTACTTC. Translated: CASSGGTGGYEQYF.

This clone was found once. The chain uses TRBV4-1 and TRBJ1-5, with D uncertain. The CDR3 sequence is 13 residues long. Per germline, CDR1 MGHRA and CDR2 YSYEKL. The V gene lost 4 bases and the J gene lost 3 bases, with 7 bases spanning the gap. CDR3 nucleotides: TGCGCCAGCAGCCCCTACTTCAATCAGCCCCAGCATTTT. The encoded protein is CASSPYFNQPQHF.

The CDR3: CASSLAWTGNTDTQYF. CDR3 in DNA: TGTGCCAGCAGCTTGGCCTGGACAGGGAACACAGATACGCAGTATTTT. The V call is TRBV5-5, the J call TRBJ2-3; 8 nucleotides agree with TRBD1. V shed 0 bases, J shed 2 bases, and the junction held 5 bases outside the gene matches. This CDR3 is 16 amino acids long. CDR1 SGHKS and CDR2 YYEKEE come from the germline V gene (reference sequence).

The chain joins TRBV12-1 to TRBJ2-3; no DNA check was done on the table's D call, TRBD2. TRBV12-1 is a pseudogene segment. This CDR3 comprises 21 residues. CDR3 amino acids: CASSPVGGTSGGPIHTDTQYF. The CDR3 region has the DNA TGTGCCAGCAGCCCAGTAGGCGGGACTAGCGGGGGGCCTATCCACACAGATACGCAGTATTTT.

V gene TRBV30 combines with J gene TRBJ1-5; no clear D gene. Trimming removed 3 bases at V and 6 bases at J, with 24 bases between. Germline loops: CDR1 GTSNPN, CDR2 SVGIG (reference sequence). CDR3 length equals 17 residues. CDR3 in amino acids: CAWRVPESQAASQPQHF. The CDR3 region has the DNA TGTGCCTGGAGGGTCCCTGAGAGCCAAGCCGCCAGTCAGCCCCAGCATTTT. Looking up the rest from reference TRBV30 and TRBJ1-5 gives the full variable domain: SQTIHQWPATLVQPVGSPLSLECTVEGTSNPNLYWYRQAAGRGLQLLFYSVGIGQISSEVPQNLSASRPQDRQFILSSKKLLLSDSGFYLCAWRVPESQAASQPQHFGDGTRLSIL.

V usage is TRBV11-2 and J usage is TRBJ2-7, with D unresolved. This CDR3 spans 12 amino acids. From germline, CDR1 is SGHAT and CDR2 FQNNGV. V was clipped by 5 bases and J by 5 bases, with 10 bases between them. The CDR3 DNA follows: TGTGCCAGCAGCCCCGCCATAGACGAGCAGTACTTC. Amino acids: CASSPAIDEQYF. Looking up the rest from reference TRBV11-2 and TRBJ2-7 gives the full variable domain: EAGVAQSPRYKIIEKRQSVAFWCNPISGHATLYWYQQILGQGPKLLIQFQNNGVVDDSQLPKDRFSAERLKGVDSTLKIQPAKLEDSAVYLCASSPAIDEQYFGPGTRLTVT.

This clone is a singleton in its sample. The same CDR3 is also encoded by other DNA sequences in this sample. V gene TRBV29-1 combines with J gene TRBJ1-1, with a weak D call TRBD1 (5 bases). The CDR3 has 13 residues. Looked up from germline, CDR1 is SQVTM and CDR2 is ANQGSEA. Trimming took 4 bases from V and 0 from J, leaving 9 bases between them. The CDR3 DNA sequence: TGCAGCGTTGGGGCAGGGTTGAACACTGAAGCTTTCTTT. Translating it yields CSVGAGLNTEAFF.

This chain joins TRBV28 and TRBJ2-4; D remains ambiguous. Trimming took 4 bases from V and 8 from J, leaving 12 bases between them. Germline CDR1 is MDHEN and CDR2 is SYDVKM. The CDR3 covers 13 residues. The chain's CDR3 is CASSSPDRDIQYF. DNA of the CDR3: TGTGCCAGCAGTTCCCCGGACCGGGACATTCAGTACTTC.

As regards this clone: This sample includes further DNA sequences coding for the same CDR3. CDR3 sequence reads: CASSPRTSGGTGELFF. DNA of the CDR3: TGTGCCAGCAGCCCCCGGACTAGCGGAGGCACCGGGGAGCTGTTTTTT. This rearrangement joins TRBV7-8 to TRBJ2-2, with TRBD2 matching over 10 bases. The CDR3 has 16 amino acids. Germline lookup yields CDR1 SGHVS and CDR2 FQNEAQ. V lost 5 bases, J lost 4 bases, and 7 bases stayed unmatched.

The V and J genes are TRBV30 and TRBJ1-2; D uncertain. V shed 4 bases and J shed 8 bases, with 8 bases lying between them. Germline CDR1 GTSNPN, CDR2 SVGIG (reference sequence). CDR3 length: 10 residues. The CDR3 DNA reads TGTGCCTGGAACAACGGGGGCTACACCTTC. Translation gives CAWNNGGYTF.

The chain combines TRBV29-1 with TRBJ2-2; D call uncertain. The V end was cut by 3 bases, the J end by 0 bases, with 5 bases between. Germline V gene lookup returns CDR1 SQVTM and CDR2 ANQGSEA. This CDR3 is 13 amino acids long. The CDR3, as DNA: TGCAGCGTTGACGGTTCGAACACCGGGGAGCTGTTTTTT. Protein: CSVDGSNTGELFF.

The chain couples TRBV5-1 to TRBJ1-2; D gene ambiguous. CDR1 and CDR2 (germline): SGHRS, YFSETQ. This CDR3 is 14 amino acids long. V gave up 0 bases and J gave up 8 bases, with 14 bases separating them. CDR3 protein: CASSLESRTWGYTF. The CDR3 nucleotides are TGCGCCAGCAGCTTGGAAAGCAGGACCTGGGGCTACACCTTC.

Comment on this clone: Within the sample, other DNA sequences also encode this same CDR3. The J gene is TRBJ2-7, the V gene TRBV11-2; D call uncertain. The CDR3 length is 11 residues. Between the trimmed V and J ends, which lost 2 bases and 4 bases, there was a span of 3 bases. In germline, CDR1 is SGHAT, CDR2 FQNNGV. The CDR3 reads CASSLTYEQYF. CDR3 nucleotides: TGTGCCAGCAGCTTAACTTACGAGCAGTACTTC.

V usage is TRBV2 and J usage is TRBJ2-3; the D is unclear. This CDR3 spans 13 amino acids. Per germline, CDR1 SNHLY and CDR2 FYNNEI. V lost 7 bases to trimming and J lost 2 bases, with 10 bases between them. DNA of the CDR3: TGTGCCAGCATCGAGGCAAACACAGATACGCAGTATTTT. The encoded protein is CASIEANTDTQYF.

Only one count was recorded for this clone. This chain links TRBV5-6 with TRBJ2-6; TRBD2 is a possible D gene (6 bases). The CDR3 consists of 17 residues. Germline V gene sequence: CDR1 SGHDT, CDR2 YYEEEE. Trimming pared 4 bases from V and 3 bases from J, leaving 17 bases between. CDR3 DNA: TGTGCCAGCAGCACTCTTTTCGGGGGTGGTGGGGCCAACGTCCTGACTTTC. Residues: CASSTLFGGGGANVLTF.

V gene TRBV5-1 combines with J gene TRBJ1-2; D remains ambiguous. The CDR3 has 13 residues. Germline V CDR1 and CDR2: SGHRS, YFSETQ. Trimming took 5 bases from V and 5 from J, leaving 13 bases between them. The CDR3 DNA is TGCGCCAGCAGGGCCGAGCGGGGATATGGCTACACCTTC. Residues: CASRAERGYGYTF.

The chain uses TRBV19 and TRBJ2-7; 8 nucleotides align to TRBD1. This CDR3 comprises 15 residues. V gave up 2 bases and J gave up 2 bases; unmatched junction bases: 5. Germline values: CDR1 LNHDA, CDR2 SQIVND (reference sequence). The CDR3 nucleotides are TGTGCCAGTAGTATAACCCAGGGGGCTACCTACGAGCAGTACTTC. Its translation: CASSITQGATYEQYF.

This clone has just one count. This chain links TRBV2 with TRBJ2-5; TRBD1 aligns across 9 bases. CDR3 length: 15 amino acids. V lost 5 bases, J lost 4 bases, and 8 bases stayed unmatched. Germline CDR1 and CDR2: SNHLY and FYNNEI. CDR3 DNA sequence: TGTGCCAGCAGTACCGGGACAGGGATGCGAGAGACCCAGTACTTC. Translation: CASSTGTGMRETQYF.

About this clone itself: Other DNA sequences of this sample code for an identical CDR3. The chain joins TRBV11-2 to TRBJ2-7; TRBD2 matches at 10 bases. Looked up from germline, CDR1 is SGHAT and CDR2 is FQNNGV. The CDR3 runs 15 residues. Trimming removed 1 base from V and 2 bases from J; junction bases left unmatched: 2. The CDR3 DNA sequence: TGTGCCAGCAGCTTAGGTAGCGGGGGGACCTACGAGCAGTACTTC. It translates to CASSLGSGGTYEQYF.

Remarks on this clone: Different DNA sequences within this sample yield the same CDR3. This chain connects TRBV5-1 to TRBJ2-7; D not resolved. CDR1 is SGHRS, CDR2 YFSETQ, per germline. V lost 0 bases to trimming and J lost 3 bases, with 10 bases between them. This CDR3 is built from 14 residues. This CDR3 reads CASSLAWGSYEQYF. CDR3 in DNA: TGCGCCAGCAGCTTGGCATGGGGTAGCTACGAGCAGTACTTC.